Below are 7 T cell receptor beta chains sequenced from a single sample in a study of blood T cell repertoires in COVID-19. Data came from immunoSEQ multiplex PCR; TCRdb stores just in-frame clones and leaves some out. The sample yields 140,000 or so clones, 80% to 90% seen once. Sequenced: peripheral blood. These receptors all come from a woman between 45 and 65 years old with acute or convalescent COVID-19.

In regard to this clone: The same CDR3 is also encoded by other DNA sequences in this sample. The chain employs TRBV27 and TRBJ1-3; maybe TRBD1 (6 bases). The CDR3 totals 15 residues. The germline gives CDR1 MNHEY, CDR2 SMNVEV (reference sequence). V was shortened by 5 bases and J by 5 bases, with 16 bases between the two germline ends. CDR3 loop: CASSGAGTGRNTIYF. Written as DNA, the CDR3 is TGTGCCAGCAGTGGCGCCGGAACAGGGAGAAACACCATATATTTT.

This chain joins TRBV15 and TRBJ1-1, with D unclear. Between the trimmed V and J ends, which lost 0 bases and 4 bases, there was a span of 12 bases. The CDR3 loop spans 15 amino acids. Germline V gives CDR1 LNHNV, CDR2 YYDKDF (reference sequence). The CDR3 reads CATSREPPRGTEAFF. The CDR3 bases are TGTGCCACCAGCAGAGAACCGCCCCGGGGCACTGAAGCTTTCTTT.

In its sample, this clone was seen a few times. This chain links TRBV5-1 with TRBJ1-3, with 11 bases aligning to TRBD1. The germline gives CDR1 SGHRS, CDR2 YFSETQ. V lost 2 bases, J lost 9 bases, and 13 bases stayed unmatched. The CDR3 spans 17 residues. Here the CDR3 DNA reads TGCGCCAGCAGCTTATGGCTTGGACAGGGGGCATCTGGCACCATATATTTT. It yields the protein CASSLWLGQGASGTIYF.

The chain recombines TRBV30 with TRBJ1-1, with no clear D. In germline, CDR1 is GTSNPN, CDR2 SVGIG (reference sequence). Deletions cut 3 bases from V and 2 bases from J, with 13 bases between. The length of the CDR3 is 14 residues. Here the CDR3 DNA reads TGTGCCTGGAGGTCTGATCACTTAAACACTGAAGCTTTCTTT. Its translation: CAWRSDHLNTEAFF.

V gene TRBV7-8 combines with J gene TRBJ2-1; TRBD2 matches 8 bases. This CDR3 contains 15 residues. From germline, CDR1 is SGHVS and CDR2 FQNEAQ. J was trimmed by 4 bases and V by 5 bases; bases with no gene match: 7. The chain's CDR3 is CASSTRTSRYNEQFF. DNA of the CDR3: TGTGCCAGCAGCACTCGGACTAGCCGATACAATGAGCAGTTCTTC.

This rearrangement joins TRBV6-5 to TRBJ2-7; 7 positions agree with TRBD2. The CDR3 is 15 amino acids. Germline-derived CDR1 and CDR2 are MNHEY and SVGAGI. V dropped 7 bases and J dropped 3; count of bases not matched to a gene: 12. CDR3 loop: CASTLAEVELYEQYF. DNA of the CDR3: TGTGCCAGCACCCTAGCGGAGGTAGAACTCTACGAGCAGTACTTC.

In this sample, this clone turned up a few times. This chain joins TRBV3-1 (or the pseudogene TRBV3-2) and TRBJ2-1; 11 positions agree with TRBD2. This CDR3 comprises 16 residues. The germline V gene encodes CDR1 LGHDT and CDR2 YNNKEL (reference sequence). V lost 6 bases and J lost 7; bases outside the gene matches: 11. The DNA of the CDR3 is TGTGCCAGCAGACGCGTAACTAGCGGGGGTGATAATGAGCAGTTCTTC. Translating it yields CASRRVTSGGDNEQFF.